This T cell receptor beta chain emerged from a study of blood T cell repertoires in COVID-19. In the study overall: Sources were T cells, B-cell-depleted T cells, or PBMCs; the material itself was cDNA or gDNA.

This CDR3 region has 16 residues. With V trimmed by 4 bases and J by 9 bases, 17 bases remained unmatched. Each participant's cohort was designated according to participant-reported clinical history. The data were produced by immunoSEQ multiplex PCR, yet TCRdb's version contains in-frame clones alone and is incomplete. The sample holds under 250,000 clones; 70% to 90% are singletons and the top ten take around 4.5%. The source of this sequence is a man aged 25-40 years with acute COVID-19. Sequenced material: PBMCs or T cells enriched from blood (not recorded which). This chain joins TRBV23-1 and TRBJ1-1; TRBD1 aligns across 7 bases. TRBV23-1 qualifies as an ORF whose function is uncertain. CDR3: CASSRGDRAWLLKAFF. The CDR3 DNA reads as TGCGCCAGCAGTCGGGGAGACAGGGCTTGGTTACTTAAAGCTTTCTTT.